These T cell receptor beta chains were read from a single sample in a study of tumor-infiltrating lymphocytes in localized non-small cell lung cancer. TCRdb's table, derived via immunoSEQ multiplex PCR, lists solely in-frame clones and lacks some. The sample gives roughly 30,000 clones, approximately 85% of which show up once; roughly 2% is in the top ten. Sequences were obtained from lung tumor tissue. These TCRs come from a human donor with non-small cell lung cancer. CDR3s leave out the opening cysteine and the closing phenylalanine or tryptophan.

13 | TRBJ1-4 | TRBV2 | ASSEFGAGSEKLF
14 | TRBJ2-1 | TRBV2 | ASARPGTGIYNEQF
14 | TRBJ2-1 | TRBV4-2 | ASSRQRGGVYNEQF
13 | TRBJ2-7 | TRBV4-3 | ASSQKSGGAGEQY
12 | TRBJ1-3 | TRBV6-1 | ASSRQVSGNTIY
11 | TRBJ1-1 | TRBV18 | ASSPGQNTEAF
11 | TRBJ1-5 | TRBV6-1 | ASRIQGVQPQH
9 | TRBJ1-2 | TRBV6-6 | ASTSRGTAT
12 | TRBJ2-2 | TRBV19 | ASNPELNTGELF
14 | TRBJ2-5 | TRBV2 | ASSVLPLGGQETQY
11 | TRBJ1-2 | TRBV6-1 | ASLRTGGDGYT
14 | TRBJ2-7 | TRBV6-6 | ASAEGAGQSSYEQY
14 | TRBJ2-1 | TRBV9 | ASSSRTSGVHNEQF
9 | TRBJ2-1 | TRBV20-1 | SARTYNEQF
16 | TRBJ2-1 | TRBV18 | ASSPFHPGQSSYNEQF
12 | TRBJ1-2 | TRBV27 | ASSFGGEGYGYT
11 | TRBJ1-1 | TRBV6-5 | ASSYPSGNEAF
11 | TRBJ2-5 | TRBV5-1 | ASKLAGPETQY
13 | TRBJ2-1 | TRBV19 | ASTQGGRSYNEQF
11 | TRBJ2-7 | TRBV19 | ARSPSGGYEQY
13 | TRBJ2-1 | TRBV18 | ASSPGHRPYNEQF
13 | TRBJ2-3 | TRBV2 | ASSEAGLVTDTQY
11 | TRBJ1-2 | TRBV2 | ASSEKGGYGYT
12 | TRBJ1-1 | TRBV7-9 | ASRTGTSNTEAF
13 | TRBJ2-1 | TRBV2 | ASSERAGDYNEQF
11 | TRBJ1-1 | TRBV6-5 | ASSSDRNTEAF
14 | TRBJ2-3 | TRBV7-9 | ASSFGLAGGTDTQY
11 | TRBJ1-2 | TRBV29-1 | SVDYGRGSGYT
12 | TRBJ1-1 | TRBV29-1 | SHTSGSLNTEAF
10 | TRBJ2-7 | TRBV2 | AKGQGIYEQY
12 | TRBJ1-2 | TRBV5-1 | ASSLAQIPYGYT
12 | TRBJ2-5 | TRBV5-1 | ASSLVVLQETQY
13 | TRBJ2-7 | TRBV6-1 | ASSEGYGDSYEQY
14 | TRBJ1-6 | TRBV19 | ASSIVGEVYNSPLH
14 | TRBJ1-5 | TRBV6-6 | ASSYPVRGLRQPQH
10 | TRBJ1-5 | TRBV19 | ASRFSNQPQH
12 | TRBJ2-7 | TRBV7-2 | ASSNPGLSYEQY
12 | TRBJ1-5 | TRBV27 | ASSLGRTNQPQH
12 | TRBJ1-3 | TRBV15 | ATRNRAAGNTIY
15 | TRBJ2-1 | TRBV19 | ASTSKTGLSSYNEQF
14 | TRBJ1-6 | TRBV5-1 | ASSLDLSSYNSPLH
11 | TRBJ1-2 | TRBV10-3 | AISENQGYGYT
13 | TRBJ1-1 | TRBV4-3 | ASSQDLKGNTEAF
15 | TRBJ1-6 | TRBV28 | ASSLPRTGNYNSPLH
13 | TRBJ2-1 | TRBV15 | ATSRGVAGGIEQF
13 | TRBJ2-5 | TRBV10-3 | AISDIRTGLETQY
7 | TRBJ1-6 | TRBV20-1 | SPNSPLH
12 | TRBJ2-2 | TRBV2 | ASGQALNTGELF
13 | TRBJ2-3 | TRBV5-4 | ASSPRGASTDTQY